The clone carrying this T cell receptor beta chain came up a few times. Antigen specificity is unknown. Before the COVID-19 pandemic, during about 2010-2018, CD4+ T cells were taken from unexposed donors. CD4+ T cells were isolated from the cells after 10 days of culture. Half the medium was replaced with IL-2 medium on days 3 and 7. These data come from a study of CD4 T cells in relation to SARS-CoV-2 and coronaviruses. Here immunoSEQ multiplex PCR was the method, and the copy in TCRdb shows in-frame clones only, minus some. The sample lists about 21,000 clones, around 72% occurring once. Trimming left V 2 bases short and J 0 bases short, with 5 bases between. Germline V CDR1 and CDR2: MNHEY, SMNVEV (reference sequence). The CDR3 spans 13 residues.

Sequenced material: CD4+ T cells from PBMCs, cultured in vitro. The chain couples TRBV27 to TRBJ2-7; weak D call: TRBD1 (5 bases). The sequence came from a human donor in good health. The CDR3 sequence: CASSLGASYEQYF. CDR3 nucleotide sequence: TGTGCCAGCAGTTTAGGGGCCTCCTACGAGCAGTACTTC.